One and the same sample provided the 3 T cell receptor beta chains below, sequenced in a study of blood T cells in healthy people across ages. A second about 7 to 12 cycle PCR used barcoded and J-beta primers. TCRdb re-derived calls from the 5' RACE reads in MiXCR, one entry per CDR3 protein. The profile shows about 1,800,000 distinct CDR3 sequences, 28% of them singletons. The sample was blood. These receptor sequences come from a woman in her 30s in good health.

This clonotype appeared a few times. This chain uses TRBV18 with TRBJ2-1, with D tentatively TRBD2 (6 bases). Germline CDR1 KGHSH, CDR2 LQKENI. V gave up 3 bases and J gave up 12 bases, with 12 bases separating them. The length of the CDR3 is 12 residues. CDR3 residues: CASSPGLTSQFF. In DNA, the CDR3 is TGTGCCAGCTCACCGGGACTGACTTCGCAGTTCTTC.

The count of this clonotype is one. This rearrangement joins TRBV12-3 or TRBV12-4 to TRBJ2-1; 7 bases match TRBD2. Losses at the gene ends were 6 bases for V and 8 bases for J; bases not matched to a gene: 13. The CDR3 is 15 amino acids. DNA for the CDR3: TGTGCCAGCAGACCTCTAGCGGTGGGTAGAGATGAGCAGTTCTTC. Its translation is CASRPLAVGRDEQFF.

The table lists this clonotype with many counts. The V gene is TRBV5-1, the J gene TRBJ2-1, with no clear D. V was trimmed by 0 bases and J by 1 base, leaving 8 bases between them. The CDR3 extends over 15 amino acids. Germline loops: CDR1 SGHRS, CDR2 YFSETQ. The CDR3 region is CASSLEAVSYNEQFF. CDR3 coding DNA: TGCGCCAGCAGCTTGGAGGCGGTTTCCTACAATGAGCAGTTCTTC.